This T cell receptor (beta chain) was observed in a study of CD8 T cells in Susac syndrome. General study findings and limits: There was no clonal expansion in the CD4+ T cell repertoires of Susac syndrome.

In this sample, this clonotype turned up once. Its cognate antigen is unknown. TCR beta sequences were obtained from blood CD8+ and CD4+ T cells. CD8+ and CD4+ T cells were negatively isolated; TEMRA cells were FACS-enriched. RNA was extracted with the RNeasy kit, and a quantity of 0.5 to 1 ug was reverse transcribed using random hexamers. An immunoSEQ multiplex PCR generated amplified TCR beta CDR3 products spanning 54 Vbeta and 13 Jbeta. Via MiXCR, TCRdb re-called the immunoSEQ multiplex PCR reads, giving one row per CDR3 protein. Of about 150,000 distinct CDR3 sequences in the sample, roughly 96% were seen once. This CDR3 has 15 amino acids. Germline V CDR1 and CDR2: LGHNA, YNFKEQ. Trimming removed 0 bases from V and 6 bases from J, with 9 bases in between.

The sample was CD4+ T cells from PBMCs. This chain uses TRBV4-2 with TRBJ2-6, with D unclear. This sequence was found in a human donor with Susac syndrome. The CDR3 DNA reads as TGTGCCAGCAGCCAAGAATCCCTTGAGGCCAACGTCCTGACTTTC. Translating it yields CASSQESLEANVLTF.